These 14 T cell receptor beta chains were sequenced from one sample in a study of blood T cell repertoires in COVID-19. Assay: immunoSEQ multiplex PCR; the TCRdb copy retains only in-frame clones and omits some. The sample consists of around 150,000 clones, around 85% of them appearing once. The sequenced sample was PBMCs or T cells enriched from blood (not recorded which). The receptors here all came from a woman aged 40-49 years who had recovered from COVID-19.

The chain has TRBV18 and TRBJ2-1; weak D call: TRBD2 (5 bases). This CDR3 comprises 17 residues. Germline lookup yields CDR1 KGHSH and CDR2 LQKENI. V lost 0 bases, J lost 0 bases, and 12 bases lay in between. Written as DNA, the CDR3 is TGTGCCAGCTCACCACCGCCAGCGGAAAGCTCCTACAATGAGCAGTTCTTC. Translation: CASSPPPAESSYNEQFF. Full variable domain (remainder filled in from reference TRBV18 and TRBJ2-1): NAGVMQNPRHLVRRRGQEARLRCSPMKGHSHVYWYRQLPEEGLKFMVYLQKENIIDESGMPKERFSAEFPKEGPSILRIQQVVRGDSAAYFCASSPPPAESSYNEQFFGPGTRLTVL.

The chain employs TRBV7-9 and TRBJ2-1; a possible D gene is TRBD1 (6 bases). Germline V gene sequence: CDR1 SEHNR, CDR2 FQNEAQ (reference sequence). The CDR3 extends over 15 amino acids. Trimming removed 5 bases from V and 5 bases from J, with 16 bases in between. The CDR3 sequence is CASSNDRPGDNEQFF. CDR3 in DNA: TGTGCCAGCAGCAACGACAGGCCGGGCGACAATGAGCAGTTCTTC.

This clone has just a few counts. This rearrangement joins TRBV19 to TRBJ1-1; D is unclear. V gave up 7 bases and J gave up 1 base, with 13 bases separating them. The CDR3 is 14 amino acids. Germline V gene lookup returns CDR1 LNHDA and CDR2 SQIVND (reference sequence). CDR3 region: CASISRGSNTEAFF. CDR3 coding DNA: TGTGCCAGTATTTCCCGGGGTTCGAACACTGAAGCTTTCTTT.

V usage is TRBV28 and J usage is TRBJ1-6; D is unresolved. The V gene lost 3 bases and the J gene lost 9 bases, with 6 bases spanning the gap. Germline loops: CDR1 MDHEN, CDR2 SYDVKM. This CDR3 has 12 residues. The CDR3 DNA sequence: TGTGCCAGCAGTTTTAGTGGTTCACCCCTCCACTTT. Protein product: CASSFSGSPLHF.

The rearrangement links TRBV5-5 to TRBJ1-4; possible D gene TRBD1, 6 bases. Germline loops: CDR1 SGHKS, CDR2 YYEKEE (reference sequence). Between the trimmed V and J ends, which lost 2 bases and 6 bases, there was a span of 14 bases. This CDR3 has 15 residues. CDR3 in DNA: TGTGCCAGCAGCTTCAGGGTAGGGGGTGATGAAAAACTGTTTTTT. This codes for CASSFRVGGDEKLFF.

The sample holds one count of this clone. This chain links TRBV19 with TRBJ2-7, with 10 bases that match TRBD1. Germline CDR1 reads LNHDA; CDR2 reads SQIVND (reference sequence). This CDR3 has 15 amino acids. V was clipped by 1 base and J by 4 bases; unmatched bases: 4. CDR3 amino acids: CASSIVGGQGYEQYF. CDR3 bases: TGTGCCAGTAGTATAGTGGGGGGACAGGGGTACGAGCAGTACTTC. Full variable domain (remainder filled in from reference TRBV19 and TRBJ2-7): DGGITQSPKYLFRKEGQNVTLSCEQNLNHDAMYWYRQDPGQGLRLIYYSQIVNDFQKGDIAEGYSVSREKKESFPLTVTSAQKNPTAFYLCASSIVGGQGYEQYFGPGTRLTVT.

The genes are TRBV5-1 and TRBJ2-4; 10 nucleotides align to TRBD1. The length of the CDR3 is 18 residues. V shed 1 base, J shed 1 base, and the junction held 8 bases outside the gene matches. Germline CDR1 is SGHRS and CDR2 is YFSETQ. CDR3 DNA: TGCGCCAGCAGCTTGATGACAGGGGGCTCCCTGGCCAAAAACATTCAGTACTTC. Translation gives CASSLMTGGSLAKNIQYF.

The V gene is TRBV7-9, the J gene TRBJ2-5; 9 positions match TRBD2. The CDR3 is made up of 14 amino acids. Losses at the gene ends were 3 bases for V and 6 bases for J; bases not matched to a gene: 5. The germline V gene encodes CDR1 SEHNR and CDR2 FQNEAQ (reference sequence). DNA for the CDR3: TGTGCCAGCAGCTTTAGCGGGAGCCCGCAGACCCAGTACTTC. Translated, it gives CASSFSGSPQTQYF.

The chain employs TRBV7-3 and TRBJ2-2, with TRBD2 identical over 12 bases. This CDR3 is built from 15 residues. In germline, CDR1 is SGHTA, CDR2 FQGTGA. The J segment lost 7 bases and the V segment lost 6 bases, leaving 6 bases of the junction unmatched. For the CDR3, the DNA is TGTGCCAGCAGTTCCGGACTAGCGGGGCACGGGGAGCTGTTTTTT. Translation gives CASSSGLAGHGELFF.

This clone showed up just once. Here the CDR3 DNA reads TGTGCCACCAGTGATTCGGACAATGAGCAGTTCTTC. Translated: CATSDSDNEQFF. The V call is TRBV24-1, the J call TRBJ2-1; no clear D. Germline V lookup: CDR1 KGHDR, CDR2 SFDVKD. This CDR3 contains 12 residues. V was cut by 2 bases and J by 5 bases, with 3 bases left in between.

V usage is TRBV27 and J usage is TRBJ2-3; 10 positions match TRBD2. The CDR3 spans 19 residues. V was pared by 3 bases and J by 3 bases, with 15 bases of the junction left unmatched. Germline lookup yields CDR1 MNHEY and CDR2 SMNVEV (reference sequence). The CDR3 sequence: CASSLSFGPSGSSTDTQYF. In nucleotides, the CDR3 is TGTGCCAGCAGTTTGTCCTTTGGTCCTAGCGGGAGTTCGACAGATACGCAGTATTTT.

The gene calls are TRBV29-1 and TRBJ2-1; possible D gene TRBD1, 6 bases. The V gene lost 6 bases and the J gene lost 10 bases, with 16 bases spanning the gap. The CDR3 totals 12 residues. Germline assignment: CDR1 SQVTM and CDR2 ANQGSEA. The CDR3, as DNA: TGCAGCGTCCAGAACAGGGTTCGGGAGCAGTTCTTC. Encoded protein: CSVQNRVREQFF.

The chain links TRBV5-1 to TRBJ2-1; 8 positions match TRBD1. Germline assignment: CDR1 SGHRS and CDR2 YFSETQ. This CDR3 comprises 15 residues. V was pared by 4 bases and J by 4 bases, with 7 bases of the junction left unmatched. CDR3 in amino acids: CASSAPGQAYNEQFF. In nucleotides, the CDR3 is TGCGCCAGCAGCGCCCCGGGACAGGCATACAATGAGCAGTTCTTC.

The gene calls are TRBV4-1 and TRBJ2-2; possible D gene TRBD2, 10 bases. The CDR3 consists of 20 residues. The V end was cut by 4 bases, the J end by 3 bases, with 27 bases between. Per germline, CDR1 MGHRA and CDR2 YSYEKL. The CDR3 nucleotides read TGCGCCAGCAGCCCACGACAGGGGGGGAGAACTAGCGGGGACACCGGGGAGCTGTTTTTT. This codes for CASSPRQGGRTSGDTGELFF.